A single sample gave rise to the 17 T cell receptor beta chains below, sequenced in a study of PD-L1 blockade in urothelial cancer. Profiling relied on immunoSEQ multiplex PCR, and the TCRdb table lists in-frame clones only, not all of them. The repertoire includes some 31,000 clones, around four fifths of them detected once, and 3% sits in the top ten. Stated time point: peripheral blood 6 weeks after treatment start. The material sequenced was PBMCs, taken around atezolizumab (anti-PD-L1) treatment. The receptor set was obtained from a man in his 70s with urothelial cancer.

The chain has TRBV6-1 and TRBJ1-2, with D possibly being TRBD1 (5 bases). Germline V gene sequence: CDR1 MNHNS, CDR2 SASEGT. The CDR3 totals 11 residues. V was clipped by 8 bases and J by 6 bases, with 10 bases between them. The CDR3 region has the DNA TGTGCCAGCCGCAGGGCGGATGGCTACACCTTC. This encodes CASRRADGYTF.

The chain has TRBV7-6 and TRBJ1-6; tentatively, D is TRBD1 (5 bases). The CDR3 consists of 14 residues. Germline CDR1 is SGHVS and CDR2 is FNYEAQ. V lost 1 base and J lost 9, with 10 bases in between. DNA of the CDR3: TGTGCCAGCAGCTTAGGACAGTACAGTTCACCCCTCCACTTT. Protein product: CASSLGQYSSPLHF.

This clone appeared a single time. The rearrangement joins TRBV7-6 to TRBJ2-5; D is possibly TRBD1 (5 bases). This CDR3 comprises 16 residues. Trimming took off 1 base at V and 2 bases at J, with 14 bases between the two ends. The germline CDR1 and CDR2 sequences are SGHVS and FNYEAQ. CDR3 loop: CASSLEFQGSQETQYF. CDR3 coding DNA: TGTGCCAGCAGCTTAGAGTTCCAGGGATCACAAGAGACCCAGTACTTC.

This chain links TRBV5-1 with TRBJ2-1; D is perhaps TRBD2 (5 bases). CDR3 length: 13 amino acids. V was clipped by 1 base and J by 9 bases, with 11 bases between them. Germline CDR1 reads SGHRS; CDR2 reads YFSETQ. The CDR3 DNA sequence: TGCGCCAGCAGCTTGCCAGAAAGCGGTGAGCAGTTCTTC. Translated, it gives CASSLPESGEQFF.

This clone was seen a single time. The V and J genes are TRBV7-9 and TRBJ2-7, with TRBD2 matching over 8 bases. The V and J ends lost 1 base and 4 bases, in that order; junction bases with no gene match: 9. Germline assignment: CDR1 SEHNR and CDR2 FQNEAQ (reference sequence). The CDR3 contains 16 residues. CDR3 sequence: CASSLEYGRAPYEQYF. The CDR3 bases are TGTGCCAGCAGCTTAGAGTACGGGAGGGCTCCATACGAGCAGTACTTC.

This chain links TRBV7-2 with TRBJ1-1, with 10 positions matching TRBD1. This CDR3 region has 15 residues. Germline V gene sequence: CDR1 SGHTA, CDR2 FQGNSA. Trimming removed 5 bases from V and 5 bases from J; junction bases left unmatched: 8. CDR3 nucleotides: TGTGCCAGCAGCGCCATCGACAGGGGGCGAACTGAAGCTTTCTTT. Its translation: CASSAIDRGRTEAFF.

CDR3 amino acids: CASSFGQLNTGELFF. The CDR3 nucleotides are TGCGCCAGCAGCTTTGGACAGCTCAACACCGGGGAGCTGTTTTTT. The genes are TRBV5-1 and TRBJ2-2, with a weak D call TRBD1 (6 bases). Trimming left V 2 bases short and J 2 bases short, with 10 bases between. Germline CDR1 and CDR2: SGHRS and YFSETQ. This CDR3 region has 15 residues.

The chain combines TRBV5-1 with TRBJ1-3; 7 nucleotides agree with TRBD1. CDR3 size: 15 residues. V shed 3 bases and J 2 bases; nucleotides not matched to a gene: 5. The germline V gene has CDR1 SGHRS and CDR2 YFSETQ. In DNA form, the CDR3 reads TGCGCCAGCAGCTCGACAGGGATCACTGGAAACACCATATATTTT. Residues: CASSSTGITGNTIYF.

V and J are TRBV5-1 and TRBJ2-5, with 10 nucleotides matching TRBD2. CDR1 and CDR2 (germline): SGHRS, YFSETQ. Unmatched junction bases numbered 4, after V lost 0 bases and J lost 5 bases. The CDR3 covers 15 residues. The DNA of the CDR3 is TGCGCCAGCAGCTTGGATAGCGGGAGGAAGGAGACCCAGTACTTC. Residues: CASSLDSGRKETQYF.

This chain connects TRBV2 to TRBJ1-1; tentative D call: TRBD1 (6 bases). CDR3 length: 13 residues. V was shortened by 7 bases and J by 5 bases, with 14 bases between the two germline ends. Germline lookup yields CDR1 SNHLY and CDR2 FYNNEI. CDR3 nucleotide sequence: TGTGCCAGCAACCTTCAGGGGAGAACTGAAGCTTTCTTT. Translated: CASNLQGRTEAFF. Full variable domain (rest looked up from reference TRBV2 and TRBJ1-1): EPEVTQTPSHQVTQMGQEVILRCVPISNHLYFYWYRQILGQKVEFLVSFYNNEISEKSEIFDDQFSVERPDGSNFTLKIRSTKLEDSAMYFCASNLQGRTEAFFGQGTRLTVV.

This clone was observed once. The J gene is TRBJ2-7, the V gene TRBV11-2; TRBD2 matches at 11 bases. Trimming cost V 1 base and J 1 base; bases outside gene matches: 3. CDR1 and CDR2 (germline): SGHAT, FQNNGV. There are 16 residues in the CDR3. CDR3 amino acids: CASSLGSSGRSYEQYF. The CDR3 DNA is TGTGCCAGCAGCTTAGGTTCTAGCGGGAGGTCCTACGAGCAGTACTTC.

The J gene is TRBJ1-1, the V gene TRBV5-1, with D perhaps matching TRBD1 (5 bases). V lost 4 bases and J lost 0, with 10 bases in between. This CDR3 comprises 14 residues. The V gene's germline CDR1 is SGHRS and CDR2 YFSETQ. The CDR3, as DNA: TGCGCCAGCAGCCTCACAGGTTTGAACACTGAAGCTTTCTTT. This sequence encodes CASSLTGLNTEAFF.

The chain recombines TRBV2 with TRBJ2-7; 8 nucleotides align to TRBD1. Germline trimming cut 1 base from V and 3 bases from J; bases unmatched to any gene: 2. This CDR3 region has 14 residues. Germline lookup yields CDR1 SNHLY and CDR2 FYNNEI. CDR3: CASSEEQGGYEQYF. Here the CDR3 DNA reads TGTGCCAGCAGTGAAGAACAGGGGGGCTACGAGCAGTACTTC.

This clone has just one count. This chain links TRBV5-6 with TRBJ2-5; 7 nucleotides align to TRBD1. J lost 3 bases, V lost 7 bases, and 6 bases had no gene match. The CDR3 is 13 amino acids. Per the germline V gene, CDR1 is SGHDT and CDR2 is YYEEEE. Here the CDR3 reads CASGRQGEETQYF. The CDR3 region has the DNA TGTGCCAGCGGGAGACAGGGAGAAGAGACCCAGTACTTC.

CDR3 sequence: CASSFTSSGANVLTF. The CDR3 nucleotides are TGTGCCAGCAGCTTCACAAGCTCTGGGGCCAACGTCCTGACTTTC. V is TRBV7-3 and J is TRBJ2-6; D not resolved. This CDR3 region has 15 residues. Between the trimmed V and J ends, which lost 3 bases and 0 bases, there was a span of 6 bases. CDR1 is SGHTA, CDR2 FQGTGA, per germline.

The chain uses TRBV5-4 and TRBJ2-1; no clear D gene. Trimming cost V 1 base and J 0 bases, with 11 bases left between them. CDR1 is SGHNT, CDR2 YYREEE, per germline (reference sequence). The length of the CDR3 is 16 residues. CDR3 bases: TGTGCCAGCAGCTTGCGTCAGCGAAGCTCCTACAATGAGCAGTTCTTC. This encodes CASSLRQRSSYNEQFF.

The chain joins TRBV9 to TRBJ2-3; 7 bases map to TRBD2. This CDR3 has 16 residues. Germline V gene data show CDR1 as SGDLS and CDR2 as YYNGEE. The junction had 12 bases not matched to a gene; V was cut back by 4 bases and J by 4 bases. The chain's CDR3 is CASSPSSGRIADTQYF. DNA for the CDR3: TGTGCCAGCAGCCCCAGCTCCGGGAGGATTGCAGATACGCAGTATTTT.